Following are 23 T cell receptor beta chains from one sample sequenced in a study of control samples from healthy donors and cancer patients. Libraries were prepared by immunoSEQ multiplex PCR; TCRdb keeps only in-frame clonotypes and omits some of them. The sample carries tens of thousands of clones, 83% recorded once. The sample consisted of blood. These receptors originate from a man aged 55 to 70 in good health.

This chain joins TRBV28 and TRBJ2-1; 9 bases are shared with TRBD2. The germline gives CDR1 MDHEN, CDR2 SYDVKM. Germline trimming cut 6 bases from V and 7 bases from J; bases unmatched to any gene: 10. The CDR3 sequence is 15 residues long. CDR3 protein: CASRPLAGERNEQFF. CDR3 DNA sequence: TGTGCCAGCAGACCTTTAGCGGGAGAAAGGAATGAGCAGTTCTTC. Combining the CDR3 with reference TRBV28 and TRBJ2-1 gives the whole variable domain DVKVTQSSRYLVKRTGEKVFLECVQDMDHENMFWYRQDPGLGLRLIYFSYDVKMKEKGDIPEGYSVSREKKERFSLILESASTNQTSMYLCASRPLAGERNEQFFGPGTRLTVL.

This chain connects TRBV4-3 to TRBJ1-2; D not resolved. The length of the CDR3 is 17 residues. Germline CDR1 and CDR2: LGHNA and YSLEER. V dropped 0 bases and J dropped 6 bases, with 20 bases sitting between them. The CDR3 DNA is TGCGCCAGCAGCCAAGATCTAGGGCAGGTGCGGGTCCATGGCTACACCTTC. Translation: CASSQDLGQVRVHGYTF.

The chain has TRBV7-6 and TRBJ2-1; D is unclear. The germline V gene encodes CDR1 SGHVS and CDR2 FNYEAQ. There are 12 residues in the CDR3. V was trimmed by 5 bases and J by 4 bases, leaving 6 bases between them. CDR3: CASSPLYNEQFF. CDR3 sequence (DNA): TGTGCCAGCAGCCCTCTATACAATGAGCAGTTCTTC.

V and J are TRBV5-1 and TRBJ2-2, with D perhaps matching TRBD2 (6 bases). The CDR3 is made up of 16 amino acids. CDR1 and CDR2 from the germline V gene are SGHRS and YFSETQ. Trimming stripped 0 bases from V and 6 bases from J, with 15 bases between. The CDR3 region has the DNA TGCGCCAGCAGCTTGGGTTTCGGGAGTATGGCCGGGGAGCTGTTTTTT. Protein product: CASSLGFGSMAGELFF.

This sequence joins TRBV5-1 and TRBJ2-1, with 8 nucleotides matching TRBD2. V lost 0 bases, J lost 2 bases, and 1 base stayed unmatched. CDR1 SGHRS and CDR2 YFSETQ come from the germline V gene. This CDR3 is 15 amino acids long. In DNA form, the CDR3 reads TGCGCCAGCAGCTTGGAACTAGCGGCCTACAATGAGCAGTTCTTC. Translated, it gives CASSLELAAYNEQFF.

This clone was picked up a small number of times. Other nucleotide sequences in the sample specify the same CDR3. The chain combines TRBV12-3 or TRBV12-4 with TRBJ1-1; the D is unclear. The V gene lost 1 base and the J gene lost 1 base, with 4 bases spanning the gap. The CDR3 runs to 13 residues. CDR3 amino acids: CASSLGKNTEAFF. The DNA of the CDR3 is TGTGCCAGCAGTTTAGGTAAGAACACTGAAGCTTTCTTT.

Judged by abundance, this clone is medium-sized. The CDR3 sequence is CASSFSDRGQYF. The CDR3 DNA reads TGTGCCAGCAGCTTTTCTGACAGGGGCCAGTACTTC. The gene calls are TRBV5-6 and TRBJ2-7; 8 bases align to TRBD1. With 2 bases clipped from V and 10 bases from J, the junction kept 5 bases outside the gene matches. The CDR3 length is 12 residues. Germline V CDR1 and CDR2: SGHDT, YYEEEE.

The J gene is TRBJ2-3, the V gene TRBV19; 10 positions match TRBD2. V lost 6 bases and J lost 1; bases outside the gene matches: 7. Germline V lookup: CDR1 LNHDA, CDR2 SQIVND (reference sequence). CDR3 length equals 16 residues. The CDR3 region is CASRAGGPSGTDTQYF. The CDR3 region has the DNA TGTGCCAGTAGAGCGGGAGGGCCTTCAGGCACAGATACGCAGTATTTT. Variable domain in full (rest from reference TRBV19 and TRBJ2-3): DGGITQSPKYLFRKEGQNVTLSCEQNLNHDAMYWYRQDPGQGLRLIYYSQIVNDFQKGDIAEGYSVSREKKESFPLTVTSAQKNPTAFYLCASRAGGPSGTDTQYFGPGTRLTVL.

In this sample, this clone turned up a few times. The CDR3 DNA is TGTGCCAGTAGTATGAGAGGGGTCAATCAGCCCCAGCATTTT. It encodes CASSMRGVNQPQHF. The J gene is TRBJ1-5, the V gene TRBV19; D possibly corresponds to TRBD1 (5 bases). CDR3 length: 14 amino acids. In germline, CDR1 is LNHDA, CDR2 SQIVND (reference sequence). The V end was cut by 3 bases, the J end by 3 bases, with 9 bases between.

The chain has TRBV9 and TRBJ2-3; TRBD2 might be the D (5 bases). The V gene's germline CDR1 is SGDLS and CDR2 YYNGEE. The CDR3 has 17 residues. Trimming took off 0 bases at V and 1 base at J, with 15 bases between the two ends. CDR3 residues: CASSVEGVSGGTDTQYF. The CDR3 bases are TGTGCCAGCAGCGTAGAGGGAGTCAGCGGAGGCACAGATACGCAGTATTTT.

CDR3 region: CASSMGLENNEQFF. The CDR3 bases are TGTGCCAGCAGCATGGGACTAGAAAACAATGAGCAGTTCTTC. The chain joins TRBV7-3 to TRBJ2-1, with TRBD2 matching over 8 bases. With 5 bases clipped from V and 5 bases from J, the junction kept 5 bases outside the gene matches. Germline CDR1 SGHTA, CDR2 FQGTGA. The CDR3 length is 14 residues.

This clone was observed a single time. The CDR3 protein is CASSGLADNEQFF. CDR3 sequence (DNA): TGTGCCAGCAGTGGACTAGCCGACAATGAGCAGTTCTTC. J is TRBJ2-1 and V is TRBV11-3; 8 nucleotides align to TRBD2. This CDR3 spans 13 amino acids. Trimming removed 6 bases from V and 5 bases from J; junction bases left unmatched: 3. Germline V gene sequence: CDR1 SGHNT, CDR2 YENEEA.

This clone was observed a single time. The chain has TRBV30 and TRBJ1-2; D is ambiguous. The CDR3 extends over 8 amino acids. Germline assignment: CDR1 GTSNPN and CDR2 SVGIG (reference sequence). V dropped 7 bases and J dropped 6 bases, with 3 bases sitting between them. The CDR3 loop is CALDGYTF. CDR3 nucleotide sequence: TGTGCCTTAGATGGCTACACCTTC.

Here the CDR3 reads CASSPSASGDYEQYF. The CDR3 DNA follows: TGTGCCAGCAGCCCCTCGGCGTCGGGAGACTACGAGCAGTACTTC. This sequence joins TRBV11-3 and TRBJ2-7; D possibly corresponds to TRBD2 (6 bases). There are 15 residues in the CDR3. V lost 5 bases and J 3 bases, leaving 17 bases between the germline ends. Germline V lookup: CDR1 SGHNT, CDR2 YENEEA.

The V call is TRBV30, the J call TRBJ2-7, with D hard to call. The V end lost 7 bases, the J end lost 3 bases, and 10 bases lay between the germline ends. The CDR3 totals 11 residues. CDR1 is GTSNPN and CDR2 is SVGIG in the germline V gene (reference sequence). CDR3 sequence reads: CASDWGYEQYF. The CDR3, as DNA: TGTGCCTCCGACTGGGGCTACGAGCAGTACTTC.

This sequence joins TRBV6-6 and TRBJ2-2, with D possibly matching TRBD1 (5 bases). This CDR3 region has 14 residues. CDR1 is MNHNY, CDR2 SVGAGI, per germline (reference sequence). With 5 bases removed from V and 2 bases from J, the gap between germline ends came to 9 bases. CDR3 residues: CASSKGYNTGELFF. The CDR3 DNA sequence: TGTGCCAGCAGTAAGGGGTATAACACCGGGGAGCTGTTTTTT.

V usage is TRBV6-2 or TRBV6-3 and J usage is TRBJ1-1, with D unresolved. From germline, CDR1 is MNHEY and CDR2 SVGEGT. The CDR3 extends over 18 amino acids. Between the trimmed V and J ends, which lost 6 bases and 0 bases, there was a span of 23 bases. CDR3 in amino acids: CASSPKGPLIMVNTEAFF. In DNA, the CDR3 is TGTGCCAGCAGCCCTAAGGGTCCATTGATTATGGTGAACACTGAAGCTTTCTTT.

V is TRBV21-1 and J is TRBJ1-5; the table gives TRBD1 as D, unverified against the DNA. TRBV21-1 is an annotated pseudogene. This CDR3 is built from 17 residues. CDR3 amino acids: CASSKKTAQYSNQPQHF. As DNA, the CDR3 is TGTGCCAGCAGCAAAAAGACAGCCCAATATAGCAATCAGCCCCAGCATTTT.

The chain combines TRBV11-2 with TRBJ1-5, with D perhaps TRBD1 (5 bases). Germline CDR1 reads SGHAT; CDR2 reads FQNNGV. There are 14 residues in the CDR3. The V end lost 0 bases, the J end lost 4 bases, and 7 bases lay between the germline ends. The CDR3 spells CASSLDRVNQPQHF. CDR3 coding DNA: TGTGCCAGCAGCTTAGACAGGGTTAATCAGCCCCAGCATTTT.

The gene calls are TRBV29-1 and TRBJ2-1; possible D gene TRBD2, 5 bases. CDR3 length: 13 residues. Trimming shortened V by 3 bases and J by 3 bases, and 9 bases separated the two germline ends. Germline CDR1 is SQVTM and CDR2 is ANQGSEA. The CDR3: CSVETGFYNEQFF. The CDR3 nucleotides read TGCAGCGTTGAGACGGGGTTCTACAATGAGCAGTTCTTC.

The chain carries TRBV7-2 and TRBJ1-4, with 9 bases identical to TRBD1. Germline CDR1 is SGHTA and CDR2 is FQGNSA. The CDR3 spans 15 residues. Germline trimming cut 5 bases from V and 6 bases from J; bases unmatched to any gene: 7. The CDR3 here is CASSPAGTGYEKLFF. Written as DNA, the CDR3 is TGTGCCAGCAGCCCCGCCGGGACAGGGTATGAAAAACTGTTTTTT.

The chain carries TRBV10-1 and TRBJ1-5; no firm D call. Germline V lookup: CDR1 WNHNN, CDR2 SYGVQD (reference sequence). This CDR3 spans 14 amino acids. Trimming shortened V by 0 bases and J by 6 bases, and 9 bases separated the two germline ends. The CDR3, as DNA: TGCGCCAGCAGTGAGTCGAACGTGGGTCAGCCCCAGCATTTT. This encodes CASSESNVGQPQHF.

V gene TRBV5-1 combines with J gene TRBJ2-7; TRBD1 agrees at 9 bases. CDR3 length: 15 residues. The junction had 3 bases not matched to a gene; V was cut back by 0 bases and J by 2 bases. The V gene's germline CDR1 is SGHRS and CDR2 YFSETQ. This chain's CDR3 is CASSLGGQGAYEQYF. CDR3 DNA sequence: TGCGCCAGCAGCTTGGGGGGACAGGGCGCCTACGAGCAGTACTTC.